This T cell receptor beta chain stems from a study of early T cells in non-severe SARS-CoV-2 infection (dated by TCRdb to the early 2020s). About the full investigation: Bulk RNA from unsorted whole blood was used for TCR sequencing, so alpha and beta chains could not be paired. The research as a whole found: VDJdb matching was skewed toward anti-spike CD8 responses, so virus-specific expansions were likely underestimated and private and CD4 specificities were missed.

Preparation of the library involved 5' RACE. Sequencing took place on a NextSeq 500. In the TCR library protocol, unique molecular identifiers were attached to individual cDNA molecules to correct for PCR bias and sequencing error. Sequencing covered both TCR alpha and beta chains, and within each sample the abundances of alpha and beta sequences were tightly co-correlated. The original pipeline was this. Decombinator V4 was used to annotate the V gene, J gene and CDR3 of the TCR sequences. TCRs were defined as expanded if a significant change between any two time points was detected under a Poisson model with p below 0.0001. TCR abundances were normalised to the total number of TCRs sequenced per sample and expressed as counts per million. TRAV1-2 paired with TRAJ12, TRAJ20 or TRAJ33 defined MAIT TCRs, while TRAV10 paired with TRAJ18 defined iNKT TCRs. A search of VDJdb, accessed on 1 November 2021, was run for TCRs annotated to CMV, EBV and SARS-CoV-2, with TCRs annotated for multiple antigens excluded. TCRdb applied fastp at Q25 and MiXCR to the public reads, then kept only in-frame beta chains. Rows matching on CDR3 protein sequence are summarized as one entry with the most common DNA and genes. The V and J calls and clone size come from TCRdb's table, not from the authors' own analysis. This sample is represented by tens of thousands of distinct CDR3 sequences; around 13% of them were singletons. The ten largest clones add up to roughly 1.2% of the sample.

This clonotype was recorded a few times. The specificity of this receptor is unknown. No qualities accompany the bases; no much larger clone lies one base away. CDR1 is given as MGHDK and CDR2 as SYGVNS, both from the germline V gene. The CDR3 has 16 amino acids, counting the end cysteine and phenylalanine. Only CDR3 DNA remains: 48 bases, in frame from the first base. Deletion took 3 bases off V and 0 bases off J, with a span of 12 bases between the germline ends. A case-control design nested within a healthcare worker cohort in London, UK, was used, with weekly nasopharyngeal swab PCR tests and blood sampling performed. Healthcare workers were recruited between 23 and 31 March 2020, during the week of the UK lockdown, and were followed weekly for up to roughly 15 weeks.

The chain is assembled from TRBV25-1 and TRBJ1-3; too little of a D gene remains to name it. This specimen was whole blood, taken at baseline. This TCR came from an adult who was a healthcare worker with PCR-confirmed SARS-CoV-2 infection or an uninfected control (not recorded which). The donor label of this sample is uncertain. CDR3 protein: CASSDPGVISGNTIYF. The bases are TGTGCCAGCAGTGATCCCGGGGTCATCTCTGGAAACACCATATATTTT.